This T cell receptor beta chain was captured by sequencing in a study of CD8 T cells in acute hepatitis C reinfection. Findings and caveats of the study: Only TCRbeta was bulk sequenced, so alphabeta pairing of public clonotypes remains unknown. No chronic follow-up sample yielded enough NS3-1073 specific cells.

The assay was immunoSEQ multiplex PCR, and TCRdb's table has in-frame clones only and misses some. This sample has about 38,000 clones, with 80% to 90% found just once. Stated time point: naive CD8 control sorted from an acute-time-point sample. A positive HCV RNA or antibody test following a negative test within 24 weeks defined acute primary infection. As regards this clone: The target antigen is unknown.

This receptor was taken from a woman in her late teens or twenties who spontaneously cleared hepatitis C infection. The specimen was naive CD8+ T cells from PBMCs.

CDR3 sequence: CASSPTDRPNYGYTF. DNA for the CDR3: TGTGCCAGCAGCCCAACGGACAGACCCAACTATGGCTACACCTTC. The rearrangement links TRBV6-5 to TRBJ1-2; possibly TRBD1 for D (6 bases). Trimming took off 6 bases at V and 2 bases at J, with 16 bases between the two ends. The CDR3 sequence is 15 residues long. Germline loops: CDR1 MNHEY, CDR2 SVGAGI.